This T cell receptor beta chain is drawn from a study of T cells expressing NK-cell markers. TCRdb reprocessed the 5' RACE reads and reports one entry per CDR3 protein, with no DNA. Across under 200,000 distinct CDR3 sequences, the top ten clones capture roughly 20% of the sample. In germline, CDR1 is SGHTA, CDR2 FQGNSA. The CDR3 runs to 14 residues. Sequenced material: blood T cells: a sorted CD56 or NKG2C T cell subset, CD4+ or CD8+ T cells, or bulk PBMC T cells (not recorded which). The rearrangement links TRBV7-2 to TRBJ1-2. This clonotype was sampled from a woman between 18 and 69 years old in good health. CDR3 sequence: CASSLGIAGYGYTF.